This T cell receptor beta chain came from a study of early T cells in non-severe SARS-CoV-2 infection. Researchers attached unique molecular identifiers to individual cDNA molecules. TCRdb recomputed calls from the 5' RACE reads with MiXCR, one row per CDR3 protein. The repertoire has around 60,000 distinct CDR3 sequences, roughly 12% of them found once; the top ten carry 7.5% to 10%. The germline CDR1 and CDR2 sequences are KGHSH and LQKENI. V was clipped by 3 bases and J by 3 bases; unmatched bases: 3. The CDR3 loop spans 15 amino acids. This clonotype appeared a few times. The TCR comes from an adult who was a healthcare worker with PCR-confirmed SARS-CoV-2 infection or an uninfected control (not recorded which). J is TRBJ2-1 and V is TRBV18; 9 bases agree with TRBD2. Specimen: whole blood. CDR3 nucleotide sequence: TGTGCCAGCTCACCGCGTAGCGGGGGCTACAATGAGCAGTTCTTC. Encoded protein: CASSPRSGGYNEQFF.